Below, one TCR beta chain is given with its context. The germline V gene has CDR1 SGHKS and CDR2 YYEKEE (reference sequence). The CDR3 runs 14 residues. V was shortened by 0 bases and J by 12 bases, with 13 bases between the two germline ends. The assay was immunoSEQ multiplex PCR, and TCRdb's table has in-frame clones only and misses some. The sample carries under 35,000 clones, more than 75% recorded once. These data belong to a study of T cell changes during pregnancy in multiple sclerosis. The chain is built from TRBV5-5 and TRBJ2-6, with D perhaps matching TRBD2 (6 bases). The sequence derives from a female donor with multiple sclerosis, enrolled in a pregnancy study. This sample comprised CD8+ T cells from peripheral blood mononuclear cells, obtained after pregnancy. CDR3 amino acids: CASSLGTGVAVLTF. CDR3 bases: TGTGCCAGCAGCTTGGGAACGGGGGTGGCCGTCCTGACTTTC. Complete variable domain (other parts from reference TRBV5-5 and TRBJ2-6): DAGVTQSPTHLIKTRGQQVTLRCSPISGHKSVSWYQQVLGQGPQFIFQYYEKEERGRGNFPDRFSARQFPNYSSELNVNALLLGDSALYLCASSLGTGVAVLTFGAGSRLTVL.